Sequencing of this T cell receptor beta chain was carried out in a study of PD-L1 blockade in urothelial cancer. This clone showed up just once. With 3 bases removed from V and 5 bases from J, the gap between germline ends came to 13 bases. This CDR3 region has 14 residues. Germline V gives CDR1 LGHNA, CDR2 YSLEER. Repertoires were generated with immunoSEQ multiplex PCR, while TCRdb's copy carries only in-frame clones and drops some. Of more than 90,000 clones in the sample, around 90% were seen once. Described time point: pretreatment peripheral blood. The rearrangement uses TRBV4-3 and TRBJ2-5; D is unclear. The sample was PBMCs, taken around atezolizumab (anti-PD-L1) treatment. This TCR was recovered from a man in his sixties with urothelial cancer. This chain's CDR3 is CASSQSSFGETQYF. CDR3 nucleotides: TGCGCCAGCAGCCAGTCCAGCTTCGGGGAGACCCAGTACTTC.